The sequence of this T cell receptor beta chain was determined in a study of control samples from healthy donors and cancer patients (dated by TCRdb to 2019 to 2021). Library construction relied on the immunoSEQ multiplex PCR assay. TCRdb provides this immuneACCESS table in a form limited to in-frame rearrangements. Some clones are lacking; in checked studies, under half of them reflect an unresolved V gene, and why the rest are absent is not known. The sample table contains approximately 120,000 clones; only one count was recorded for more than 85% of them. In total, the top ten clones hold 1.5% to 2% of the sample. The junction carries 11 bases between V and J, which are trimmed by 6 bases and 2 bases respectively. CDR1 MNHEY and CDR2 SVGAGI are derived from the germline V gene. The cysteine opens and the phenylalanine closes a CDR3 of 13 amino acids. Of all the DNA, just the CDR3 is kept, 39 bases in frame from base 1.

About this clone: What antigen it recognizes has not been identified. No much larger clonotype is one base removed from it; base qualities were not supplied.

The clonotype was recovered from a man younger than 35 in good health. The sequence joins TRBV6-5 to TRBJ2-7; a confident D gene designation cannot be given. The sample comprised blood. The DNA is TGTGCCAGCAGATCAAACACGGCCTACGAGCAGTACTTC. It specifies CASRSNTAYEQYF.